The rows below give T cell receptor beta chains drawn from one sample of a study of shared clonotypes between healthy human individuals. The repertoire was sequenced with immunoSEQ multiplex PCR; TCRdb's copy has only in-frame clones and lacks some. The sample records around 1,100,000 clones, 70% to 85% being singletons. Sequencing used memory CD4+ T cells from PBMCs. These TCRs come from a man aged 18 to 35 in good health. Some clones in this sample may be carry-over from other donors' samples. Each CDR3 is given with its conserved first and last residue. Fields, in order: J gene, V gene, CDR3 protein.

j_gene: TRBJ2-7
v_gene: TRBV15
CDR3aa: CATSRDPPGGGSEQYF

j_gene: TRBJ2-1
v_gene: TRBV11-2
CDR3aa: CASSLDLGATNEQFF

j_gene: TRBJ2-7
v_gene: TRBV28
CDR3aa: CASSLLGGGRPEQYF

j_gene: TRBJ1-5
v_gene: TRBV30
CDR3aa: CAWSVPSGGGNQPQHF

j_gene: TRBJ2-4
v_gene: TRBV2
CDR3aa: CASRGGTGPRGIQYF

j_gene: TRBJ2-1
v_gene: TRBV5-1
CDR3aa: CASSLSANSYNEQFF

j_gene: TRBJ2-7
v_gene: TRBV9
CDR3aa: CASSVADPSGEQYF

j_gene: TRBJ2-4
v_gene: TRBV9
CDR3aa: CASSPDPLAGGGKNIQYF

j_gene: TRBJ1-2
v_gene: TRBV5-4
CDR3aa: CASSRNAWGYGYTF

j_gene: TRBJ1-1
v_gene: TRBV5-8
CDR3aa: CASKLLTGDTEAFF

j_gene: TRBJ2-7
v_gene: TRBV30
CDR3aa: CAWSVGSSYEQYF

j_gene: TRBJ2-7
v_gene: TRBV11-2
CDR3aa: CASSSGLAGDEQYF

j_gene: TRBJ2-3
v_gene: TRBV5-5
CDR3aa: CASSLGPTSGDTDTQYF

j_gene: TRBJ1-2
v_gene: TRBV2
CDR3aa: CASTRGQLNYGYTF

j_gene: TRBJ1-1
v_gene: TRBV2
CDR3aa: CASSVLNTEAFF

j_gene: TRBJ1-5
v_gene: TRBV11-1
CDR3aa: CASSPGQGQPQHF

j_gene: TRBJ2-3
v_gene: TRBV7-3
CDR3aa: CASSLIGADTQYF

j_gene: TRBJ2-2
v_gene: TRBV4-2
CDR3aa: CASSQGGLAGGSTGELFF

j_gene: TRBJ2-6
v_gene: TRBV5-6
CDR3aa: CASSDGQGAMSWANVLTF

j_gene: TRBJ1-2
v_gene: TRBV6-5
CDR3aa: CASSDDQTYGYTF

j_gene: TRBJ1-2
v_gene: TRBV6-5
CDR3aa: CASSPGGQGAIGYTF

j_gene: TRBJ2-4
v_gene: TRBV4-1
CDR3aa: CASSQEAQAGGSDIQYF

j_gene: TRBJ2-1
v_gene: TRBV5-1
CDR3aa: CASFAGATYNEQFF

j_gene: TRBJ1-1
v_gene: TRBV29-1
CDR3aa: CSPRGRNTEAFF

j_gene: TRBJ1-2
v_gene: TRBV14
CDR3aa: CASSQGLGYGYTF

j_gene: TRBJ2-5
v_gene: TRBV9
CDR3aa: CASSVALSQGGETQYF

j_gene: TRBJ2-5
v_gene: TRBV15
CDR3aa: CATSRVGTQYF

j_gene: TRBJ2-3
v_gene: TRBV7-2
CDR3aa: CASSLSGGATDTQYF

j_gene: TRBJ2-5
v_gene: TRBV2
CDR3aa: CASLTGKETQYF

j_gene: TRBJ2-1
v_gene: TRBV5-1
CDR3aa: CASSGTGYNEQFF

j_gene: TRBJ2-2
v_gene: TRBV4-3
CDR3aa: CASSQSVLGGTGELFF

j_gene: TRBJ1-2
v_gene: TRBV10-2
CDR3aa: CASSESGGASGYTF

j_gene: TRBJ2-4
v_gene: TRBV6-6
CDR3aa: CASSPQTRLGDIQYF